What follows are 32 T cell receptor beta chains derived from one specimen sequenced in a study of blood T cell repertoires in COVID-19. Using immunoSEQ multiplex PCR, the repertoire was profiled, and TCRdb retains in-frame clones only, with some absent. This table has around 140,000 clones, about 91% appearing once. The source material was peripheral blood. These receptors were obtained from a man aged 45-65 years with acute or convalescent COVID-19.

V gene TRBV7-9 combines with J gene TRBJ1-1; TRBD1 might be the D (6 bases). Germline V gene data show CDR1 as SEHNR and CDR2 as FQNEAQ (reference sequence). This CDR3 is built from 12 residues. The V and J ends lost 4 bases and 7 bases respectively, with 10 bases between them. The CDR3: CASSSTDSEAFF. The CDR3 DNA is TGTGCCAGCAGCTCCACGGACAGTGAAGCTTTCTTT.

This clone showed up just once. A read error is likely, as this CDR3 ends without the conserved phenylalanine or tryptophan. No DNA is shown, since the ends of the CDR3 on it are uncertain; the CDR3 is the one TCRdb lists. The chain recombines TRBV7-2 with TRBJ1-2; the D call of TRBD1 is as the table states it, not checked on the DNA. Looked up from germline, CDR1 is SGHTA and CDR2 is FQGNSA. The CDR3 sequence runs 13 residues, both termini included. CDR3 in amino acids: CASSLKRGNRLHL.

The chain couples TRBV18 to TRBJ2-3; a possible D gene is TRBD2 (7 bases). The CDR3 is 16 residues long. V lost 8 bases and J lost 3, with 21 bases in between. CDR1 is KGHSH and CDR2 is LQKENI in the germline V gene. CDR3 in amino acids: CASPPLGGRATDTQYF. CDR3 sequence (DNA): TGTGCCAGCCCCCCACTGGGGGGGCGGGCGACAGATACGCAGTATTTT.

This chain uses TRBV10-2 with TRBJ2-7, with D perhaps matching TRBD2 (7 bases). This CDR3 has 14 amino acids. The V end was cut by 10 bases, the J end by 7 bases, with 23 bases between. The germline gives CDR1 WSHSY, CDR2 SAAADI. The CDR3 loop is CATLRGAPPSEQYF. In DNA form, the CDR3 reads TGCGCCACCCTTCGGGGGGCCCCTCCTAGTGAGCAGTACTTC.

The CDR3 here is CSASDPGLALPYF. The CDR3 DNA is TGCAGTGCGAGTGACCCGGGACTAGCCTTACCGTACTTC. V usage is TRBV20-1 and J usage is TRBJ2-5; 9 bases agree with TRBD2. The CDR3 contains 13 residues. V was pared by 6 bases and J by 13 bases, with 15 bases of the junction left unmatched. CDR1 and CDR2 from the germline V gene are DFQATT and SNEGSKA (reference sequence).

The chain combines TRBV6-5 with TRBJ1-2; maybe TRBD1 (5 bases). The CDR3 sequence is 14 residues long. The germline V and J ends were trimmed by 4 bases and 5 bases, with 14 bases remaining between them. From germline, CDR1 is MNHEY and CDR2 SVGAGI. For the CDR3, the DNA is TGTGCCAGCAGTTTACAGGAATCTGGGTATGGCTACACCTTC. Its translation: CASSLQESGYGYTF.

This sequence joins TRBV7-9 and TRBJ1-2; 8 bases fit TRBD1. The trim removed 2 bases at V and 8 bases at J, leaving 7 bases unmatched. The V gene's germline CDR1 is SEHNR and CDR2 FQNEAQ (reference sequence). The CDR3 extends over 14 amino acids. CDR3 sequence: CASSLNGQGGGYTF. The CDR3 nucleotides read TGTGCCAGCAGCTTAAACGGACAGGGCGGCGGCTACACCTTC.

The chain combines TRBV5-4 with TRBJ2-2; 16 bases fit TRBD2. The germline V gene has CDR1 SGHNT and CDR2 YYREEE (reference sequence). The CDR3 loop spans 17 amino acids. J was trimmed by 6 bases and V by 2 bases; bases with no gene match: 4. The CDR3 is CASSLGTSGRAAGELFF. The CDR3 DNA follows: TGTGCCAGCAGCTTAGGGACTAGCGGGAGGGCCGCCGGGGAGCTGTTTTTT.

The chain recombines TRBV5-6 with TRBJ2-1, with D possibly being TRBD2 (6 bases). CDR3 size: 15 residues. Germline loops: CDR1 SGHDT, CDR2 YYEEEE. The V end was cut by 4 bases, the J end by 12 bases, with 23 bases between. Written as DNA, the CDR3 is TGTGCCAGCAGCCCCGCGGGACTCTCGTCGATGGGGCAGTTCTTC. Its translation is CASSPAGLSSMGQFF.

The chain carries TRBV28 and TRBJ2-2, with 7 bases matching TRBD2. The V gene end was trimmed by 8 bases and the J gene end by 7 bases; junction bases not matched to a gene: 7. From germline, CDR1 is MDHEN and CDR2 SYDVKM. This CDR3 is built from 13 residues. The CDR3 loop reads CASLGRDHGELFF. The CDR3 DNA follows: TGTGCCAGCCTGGGGAGGGATCACGGGGAGCTGTTTTTT. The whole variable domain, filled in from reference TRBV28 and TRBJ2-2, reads DVKVTQSSRYLVKRTGEKVFLECVQDMDHENMFWYRQDPGLGLRLIYFSYDVKMKEKGDIPEGYSVSREKKERFSLILESASTNQTSMYLCASLGRDHGELFFGEGSRLTVL.

CDR3 loop: CASSINQETQYF. DNA for the CDR3: TGTGCCAGCAGCATTAATCAAGAGACCCAGTACTTC. This chain links TRBV11-3 with TRBJ2-5; no definite D call. V gave up 5 bases and J gave up 2 bases, with 6 bases separating them. Germline CDR1 SGHNT, CDR2 YENEEA. This CDR3 is built from 12 residues. Variable domain in full (rest from reference TRBV11-3 and TRBJ2-5): EAGVVQSPRYKIIEKKQPVAFWCNPISGHNTLYWYLQNLGQGPELLIRYENEEAVDDSQLPKDRFSAERLKGVDSTLKIQPAELGDSAVYLCASSINQETQYFGPGTRLLVL.

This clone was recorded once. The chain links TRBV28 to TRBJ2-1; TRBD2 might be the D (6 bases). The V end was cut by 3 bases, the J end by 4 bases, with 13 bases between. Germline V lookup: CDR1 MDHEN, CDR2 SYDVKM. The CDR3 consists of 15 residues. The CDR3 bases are TGTGCCAGCAGTTTCGCGGGACCAACTTACAATGAGCAGTTCTTC. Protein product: CASSFAGPTYNEQFF.

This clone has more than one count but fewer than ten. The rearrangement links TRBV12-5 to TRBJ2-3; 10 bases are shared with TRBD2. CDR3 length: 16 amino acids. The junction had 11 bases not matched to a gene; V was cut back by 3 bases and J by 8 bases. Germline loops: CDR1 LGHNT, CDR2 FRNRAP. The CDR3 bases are TGTGCTAGTGGTTTCCTACTAGCGGGGACCCTCGGTACGCAGTATTTT. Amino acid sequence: CASGFLLAGTLGTQYF.

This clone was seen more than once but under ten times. The CDR3 DNA is TGTGCCAGCAGTTTCGGGGGGATCGAGACCCAGTACTTC. Amino acids: CASSFGGIETQYF. The chain carries TRBV2 and TRBJ2-5; TRBD2 agrees at 7 bases. The ends lost 5 bases at V and 5 bases at J; junction bases unmatched: 5. Germline-derived CDR1 and CDR2 are SNHLY and FYNNEI. CDR3 length equals 13 residues.

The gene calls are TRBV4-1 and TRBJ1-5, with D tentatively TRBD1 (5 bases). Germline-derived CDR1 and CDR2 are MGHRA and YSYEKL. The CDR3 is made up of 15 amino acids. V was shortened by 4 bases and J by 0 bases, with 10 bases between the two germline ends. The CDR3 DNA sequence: TGCGCCAGCAGCCCGACAGAAAATAGCAATCAGCCCCAGCATTTT. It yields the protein CASSPTENSNQPQHF.

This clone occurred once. CDR3 nucleotide sequence: TGCGCCAGCAGCTTGGGACAGGGCACCCTGAACACTGAAGCTTTCTTT. This translates into CASSLGQGTLNTEAFF. This sequence joins TRBV5-1 and TRBJ1-1; 7 positions match TRBD1. V shed 0 bases, J shed 0 bases, and the junction held 5 bases outside the gene matches. This CDR3 has 16 amino acids. Germline V gives CDR1 SGHRS, CDR2 YFSETQ.

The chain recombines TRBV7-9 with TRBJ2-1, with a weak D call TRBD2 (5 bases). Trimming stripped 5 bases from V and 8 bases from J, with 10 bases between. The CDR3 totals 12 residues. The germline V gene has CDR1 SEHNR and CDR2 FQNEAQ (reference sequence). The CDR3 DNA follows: TGTGCCAGCAGCCCCGGCGGGCATGAGCAGTTCTTC. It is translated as CASSPGGHEQFF.

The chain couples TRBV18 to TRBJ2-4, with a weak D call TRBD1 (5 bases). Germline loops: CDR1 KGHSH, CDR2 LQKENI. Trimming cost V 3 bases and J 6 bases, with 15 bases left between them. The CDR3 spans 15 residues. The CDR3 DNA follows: TGTGCCAGCTCACCGGGGCAGGTCAGGGCAAACATTCAGTACTTC. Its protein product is CASSPGQVRANIQYF.

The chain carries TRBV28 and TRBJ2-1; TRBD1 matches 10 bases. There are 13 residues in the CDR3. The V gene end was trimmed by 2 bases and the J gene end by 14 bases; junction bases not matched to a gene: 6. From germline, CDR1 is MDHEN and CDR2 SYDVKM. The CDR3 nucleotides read TGTGCCAGCAGTTTAAGAGGGACAGGGGTGGAGTTCTTC. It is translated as CASSLRGTGVEFF.

CDR3 amino acids: CASSQARGGSEAFF. The CDR3 DNA reads as TGTGCCAGCAGCCAAGCTCGGGGGGGTTCGGAAGCTTTCTTT. V and J are TRBV3-1 (or the pseudogene TRBV3-2) and TRBJ1-1; a possible D gene is TRBD1 (5 bases). The CDR3 sequence is 14 residues long. The germline V and J ends were trimmed by 1 base and 8 bases, with 14 bases remaining between them. The germline V gene encodes CDR1 LGHDT and CDR2 YNNKEL (reference sequence).

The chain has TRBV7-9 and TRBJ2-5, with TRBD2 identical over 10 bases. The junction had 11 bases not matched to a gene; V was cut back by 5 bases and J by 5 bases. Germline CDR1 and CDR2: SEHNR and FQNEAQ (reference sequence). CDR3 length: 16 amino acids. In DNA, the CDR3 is TGTGCCAGCAGCCGAGGTCTAGCGGGAGTTTCCGAGACCCAGTACTTC. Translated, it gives CASSRGLAGVSETQYF.

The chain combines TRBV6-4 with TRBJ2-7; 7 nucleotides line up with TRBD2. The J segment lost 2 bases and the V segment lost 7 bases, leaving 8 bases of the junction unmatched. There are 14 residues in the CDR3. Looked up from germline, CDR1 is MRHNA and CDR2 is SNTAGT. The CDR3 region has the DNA TGTGCCAGCATGCGGGGGACTACACCCTACGAGCAGTACTTC. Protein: CASMRGTTPYEQYF.

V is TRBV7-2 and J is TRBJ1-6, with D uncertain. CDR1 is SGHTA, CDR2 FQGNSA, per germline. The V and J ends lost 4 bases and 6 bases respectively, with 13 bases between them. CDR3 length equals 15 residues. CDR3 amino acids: CASSSNRETNSPLHF. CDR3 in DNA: TGTGCCAGCAGCTCGAACCGGGAAACTAATTCACCCCTCCACTTT.

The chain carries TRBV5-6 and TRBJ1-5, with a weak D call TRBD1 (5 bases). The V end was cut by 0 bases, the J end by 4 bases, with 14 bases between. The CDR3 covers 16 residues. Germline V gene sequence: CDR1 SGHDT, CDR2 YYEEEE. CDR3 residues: CASSLGDRGGNQPQHF. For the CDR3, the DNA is TGTGCCAGCAGCTTGGGGGACCGCGGGGGAAATCAGCCCCAGCATTTT.

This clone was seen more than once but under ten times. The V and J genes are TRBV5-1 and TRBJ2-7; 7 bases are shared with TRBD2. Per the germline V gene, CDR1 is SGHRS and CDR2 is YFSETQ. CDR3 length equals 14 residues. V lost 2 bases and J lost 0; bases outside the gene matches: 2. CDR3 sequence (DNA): TGCGCCAGCAGCTTAGGGACTAACTCCTACGAGCAGTACTTC. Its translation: CASSLGTNSYEQYF.

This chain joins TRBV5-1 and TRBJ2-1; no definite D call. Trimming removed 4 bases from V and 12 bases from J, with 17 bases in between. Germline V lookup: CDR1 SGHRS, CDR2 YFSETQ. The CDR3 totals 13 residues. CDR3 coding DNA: TGCGCCAGCAGCACTTTTTTACCCGGGTCGCAGTTCTTC. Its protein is CASSTFLPGSQFF.

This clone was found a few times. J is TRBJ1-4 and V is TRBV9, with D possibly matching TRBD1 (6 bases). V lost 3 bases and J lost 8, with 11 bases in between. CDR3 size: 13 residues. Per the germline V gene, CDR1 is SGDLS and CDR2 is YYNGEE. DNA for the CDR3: TGTGCCAGCAGCGCCGACAGGCTGGAAAAACTGTTTTTT. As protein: CASSADRLEKLFF. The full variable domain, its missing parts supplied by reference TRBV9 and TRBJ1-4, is DSGVTQTPKHLITATGQRVTLRCSPRSGDLSVYWYQQSLDQGLQFLIQYYNGEERAKGNILERFSAQQFPDLHSELNLSSLELGDSALYFCASSADRLEKLFFGSGTQLSVL.

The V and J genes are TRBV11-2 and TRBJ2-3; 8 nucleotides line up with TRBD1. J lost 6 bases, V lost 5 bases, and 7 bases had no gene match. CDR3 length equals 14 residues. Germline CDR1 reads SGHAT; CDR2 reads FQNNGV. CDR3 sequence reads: CASSRSTGADTQYF. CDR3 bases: TGTGCCAGCAGCCGCTCGACAGGGGCGGATACGCAGTATTTT.

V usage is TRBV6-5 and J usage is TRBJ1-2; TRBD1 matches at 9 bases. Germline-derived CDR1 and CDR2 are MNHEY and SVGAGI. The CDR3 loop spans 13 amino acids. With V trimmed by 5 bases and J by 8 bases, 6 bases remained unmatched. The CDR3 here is CASSLDRGGGYTF. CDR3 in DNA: TGTGCCAGCAGTCTGGACAGGGGTGGCGGCTACACCTTC.

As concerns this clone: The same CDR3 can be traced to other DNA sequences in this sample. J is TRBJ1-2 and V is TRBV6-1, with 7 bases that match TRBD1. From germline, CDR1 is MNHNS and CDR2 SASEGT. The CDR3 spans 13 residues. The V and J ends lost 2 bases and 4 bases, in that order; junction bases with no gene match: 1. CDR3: CASSERGPYGYTF. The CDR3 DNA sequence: TGTGCCAGCAGTGAAAGGGGGCCCTATGGCTACACCTTC.

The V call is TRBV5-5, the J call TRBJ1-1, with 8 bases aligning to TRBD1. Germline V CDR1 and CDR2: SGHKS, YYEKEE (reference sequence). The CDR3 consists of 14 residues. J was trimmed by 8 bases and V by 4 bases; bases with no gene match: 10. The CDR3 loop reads CASSLMTGQEEAFF. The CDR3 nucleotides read TGTGCCAGCAGCCTAATGACGGGACAGGAGGAAGCTTTCTTT. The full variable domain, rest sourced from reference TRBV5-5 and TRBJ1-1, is DAGVTQSPTHLIKTRGQQVTLRCSPISGHKSVSWYQQVLGQGPQFIFQYYEKEERGRGNFPDRFSARQFPNYSSELNVNALLLGDSALYLCASSLMTGQEEAFFGQGTRLTVV.

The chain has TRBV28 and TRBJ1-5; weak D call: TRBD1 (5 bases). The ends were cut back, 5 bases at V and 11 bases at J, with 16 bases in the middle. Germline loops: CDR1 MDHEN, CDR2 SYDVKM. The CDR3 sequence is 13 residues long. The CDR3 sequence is CASSGGWDWAQHF. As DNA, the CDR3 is TGTGCCAGCAGTGGGGGGTGGGATTGGGCCCAGCATTTT. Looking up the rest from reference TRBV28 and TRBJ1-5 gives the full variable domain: DVKVTQSSRYLVKRTGEKVFLECVQDMDHENMFWYRQDPGLGLRLIYFSYDVKMKEKGDIPEGYSVSREKKERFSLILESASTNQTSMYLCASSGGWDWAQHFGDGTRLSIL.